The next 8 T cell receptor beta chains were all read from a single sample in a study of blood T cell repertoires in COVID-19. Generated by immunoSEQ multiplex PCR, the TCRdb table keeps only in-frame clones and is missing some. The sample holds some 120,000 clones, about four fifths seen once. Sequencing was performed on peripheral blood. The receptors shown here come from a man older than 75 with acute or convalescent COVID-19.

This clone was seen many times. One junction end disagrees with the germline gene, perhaps due to a read error. CDR3 nucleotides: TGTGCCAGCAGATTGGGACAGGGGAACACCGGGGAGCTGTTTTTT. Translated, it gives CASRLGQGNTGELFF. V is TRBV5-6 and J is TRBJ2-2; 9 nucleotides line up with TRBD1. Germline V gene data show CDR1 as SGHDT and CDR2 as YYEEEE. The CDR3 spans 15 residues.

V gene TRBV27 combines with J gene TRBJ2-7; TRBD1 aligns across 10 bases. Germline assignment: CDR1 MNHEY and CDR2 SMNVEV (reference sequence). The CDR3 length is 13 residues. After removal of 8 bases from V and 2 bases from J, the junction contained 3 bases not matched to a gene. CDR3 sequence: CASRGTGAYEQYF. The CDR3, as DNA: TGTGCCAGCCGGGGGACAGGGGCCTACGAGCAGTACTTC.

The genes are TRBV28 and TRBJ1-5, with D perhaps matching TRBD1 (5 bases). Germline CDR1 and CDR2: MDHEN and SYDVKM. V was clipped by 10 bases and J by 3 bases, with 25 bases between them. CDR3 length: 17 amino acids. The CDR3 spells CAIIGGGADGVNQPQHF. The CDR3, as DNA: TGTGCCATCATCGGGGGAGGGGCGGATGGCGTCAATCAGCCCCAGCATTTT. Variable domain in full (rest from reference TRBV28 and TRBJ1-5): DVKVTQSSRYLVKRTGEKVFLECVQDMDHENMFWYRQDPGLGLRLIYFSYDVKMKEKGDIPEGYSVSREKKERFSLILESASTNQTSMYLCAIIGGGADGVNQPQHFGDGTRLSIL.

This clone was seen a handful of times. The chain employs TRBV19 and TRBJ1-5; possibly TRBD1 for D (6 bases). The V gene's germline CDR1 is LNHDA and CDR2 SQIVND (reference sequence). Between the trimmed V and J ends, which lost 9 bases and 4 bases, there was a span of 25 bases. CDR3 length equals 17 residues. CDR3 loop: CASRPGQGYNLNQPQHF. For the CDR3, the DNA is TGTGCCAGCCGACCCGGTCAGGGGTATAATTTGAATCAGCCCCAGCATTTT.

The V call is TRBV4-2, the J call TRBJ1-1; possible D gene TRBD1, 6 bases. This CDR3 contains 18 residues. Germline assignment: CDR1 LGHNA and CDR2 YNFKEQ. V was pared by 4 bases and J by 0 bases, with 21 bases between. The DNA of the CDR3 is TGTGCCAGCAGCCGGCTCGGCAGGGGCCCCCAAATGAACACTGAAGCTTTCTTT. It codes for CASSRLGRGPQMNTEAFF.

This clone was observed at least ten times. V gene TRBV10-3 combines with J gene TRBJ2-2; TRBD2 is a possible D gene (7 bases). The ends were cut back, 7 bases at V and 5 bases at J, with 14 bases in the middle. Germline V gene lookup returns CDR1 ENHRY and CDR2 SYGVKD. This CDR3 has 14 residues. The CDR3 region is CAITEGRGTGELFF. The CDR3 region has the DNA TGTGCCATCACCGAGGGGAGGGGGACCGGGGAGCTGTTTTTT.

V gene TRBV27 combines with J gene TRBJ1-2, with TRBD1 as a possible D gene (5 bases). V lost 2 bases and J 6 bases, leaving 10 bases between the germline ends. The CDR3 is 13 amino acids. Germline CDR1 is MNHEY and CDR2 is SMNVEV (reference sequence). CDR3 protein: CASSLVAGNGYTF. The CDR3 DNA follows: TGTGCCAGCAGTTTAGTGGCAGGGAATGGCTACACCTTC.

The chain uses TRBV11-2 and TRBJ2-7; D not certain. Germline assignment: CDR1 SGHAT and CDR2 FQNNGV. The CDR3 totals 11 residues. V was pared by 3 bases and J by 3 bases, with 3 bases between. In DNA form, the CDR3 reads TGTGCCAGCAGCTTCAACTACGAGCAGTACTTC. Translated, it gives CASSFNYEQYF.